Following are 25 T cell receptor beta chains from one sample sequenced in a study of cytomegalovirus exposure and HLA in healthy donors. The study ran its PCR with 60 Vbeta and 13 Jbeta primers. The repertoire was sequenced with immunoSEQ multiplex PCR; TCRdb's copy has only in-frame clones and lacks some. Among about 160,000 clones listed, more than 75% were seen once. The sample was PBMCs. These receptors were taken from a man aged 18 to 29 in good health and CMV-seropositive.

The gene calls are TRBV12-5 and TRBJ2-5; TRBD2 matches 7 bases. The germline V gene encodes CDR1 LGHNT and CDR2 FRNRAP. This CDR3 is built from 12 residues. V lost 7 bases and J lost 4; bases outside the gene matches: 3. In nucleotides, the CDR3 is TGTGCTAGTGCGACTAGCACAGAGACCCAGTACTTC. This encodes CASATSTETQYF.

This clone was counted a single time. V gene TRBV6-6 combines with J gene TRBJ2-7, with a possible D match to TRBD2 (6 bases). The V end was cut by 2 bases, the J end by 1 base, with 6 bases between. Looked up from germline, CDR1 is MNHNY and CDR2 is SVGAGI (reference sequence). There are 13 residues in the CDR3. The CDR3 DNA sequence: TGTGCCAGCAGTTACGGGGGGTCCTACGAGCAGTACTTC. This codes for CASSYGGSYEQYF.

V gene TRBV2 combines with J gene TRBJ1-1; D is uncertain. CDR1 SNHLY and CDR2 FYNNEI come from the germline V gene. V was cut by 2 bases and J by 1 base, with 5 bases left in between. The CDR3 is 13 amino acids. Here the CDR3 DNA reads TGTGCCAGCAGTGAACTGAGGAACACTGAAGCTTTCTTT. Translation: CASSELRNTEAFF.

The chain is built from TRBV9 and TRBJ2-7; maybe TRBD1 (6 bases). The germline CDR1 and CDR2 sequences are SGDLS and YYNGEE. V was shortened by 3 bases and J by 0 bases, with 10 bases between the two germline ends. The CDR3 runs to 14 residues. The CDR3 bases are TGTGCCAGCAGCGCAGGGGCGGGCTCCTACGAGCAGTACTTC. This translates into CASSAGAGSYEQYF.

The chain uses TRBV5-8 and TRBJ1-5, with TRBD1 identical over 7 bases. The CDR3 runs to 17 residues. Germline CDR1 reads SGHTS; CDR2 reads YDEGEE. Trimming took 0 bases from V and 0 from J; bases not matched to a gene: 6. CDR3 protein: CASSLGRDSNSNQPQHF. Written as DNA, the CDR3 is TGTGCCAGCAGCTTGGGACGGGACAGTAATAGCAATCAGCCCCAGCATTTT.

This clone was counted a few times. The rearrangement links TRBV4-3 to TRBJ1-2; D may be TRBD1 (5 bases). The germline CDR1 and CDR2 sequences are LGHNA and YSLEER. The CDR3 runs to 16 residues. The ends were cut back, 4 bases at V and 5 bases at J, with 20 bases in the middle. The CDR3 DNA follows: TGCGCCAGCAGCCCTGAAAGGACATCTTTTTATTATGGCTACACCTTC. Its translation is CASSPERTSFYYGYTF.

V usage is TRBV5-4 and J usage is TRBJ2-7; D possibly corresponds to TRBD2 (6 bases). The CDR3 runs 14 residues. Between the trimmed V and J ends, which lost 4 bases and 3 bases, there was a span of 14 bases. CDR1 SGHNT and CDR2 YYREEE come from the germline V gene (reference sequence). This CDR3 is CASSSQSGSYEQYF. CDR3 coding DNA: TGTGCCAGCAGCAGCCAATCCGGGAGCTACGAGCAGTACTTC.

The V call is TRBV7-6, the J call TRBJ2-1; 9 bases map to TRBD2. The CDR3 contains 15 residues. V lost 2 bases, J lost 7 bases, and 6 bases stayed unmatched. Germline V gene lookup returns CDR1 SGHVS and CDR2 FNYEAQ. Written as DNA, the CDR3 is TGTGCCAGCAGCTTATTTGATAGCGGGGGTAATGAGCAGTTCTTC. This gives the protein CASSLFDSGGNEQFF.

This clone was picked up one time. V and J are TRBV20-1 and TRBJ2-1, with D maybe TRBD1 (6 bases). Trimming pared 1 base from V and 10 bases from J, leaving 8 bases between. The CDR3 contains 11 residues. Germline CDR1 reads DFQATT; CDR2 reads SNEGSKA (reference sequence). This CDR3 is CSARAGTEQFF. For the CDR3, the DNA is TGCAGTGCTAGAGCGGGGACAGAGCAGTTCTTC.

The rearrangement links TRBV6-1 to TRBJ2-1, with 9 bases that match TRBD2. Germline-derived CDR1 and CDR2 are MNHNS and SASEGT. V lost 4 bases, J lost 2 bases, and 9 bases stayed unmatched. The CDR3 covers 17 residues. In nucleotides, the CDR3 is TGTGCCAGCAGTGCGACGCTGATAGCGGGAGCCTACAATGAGCAGTTCTTC. As protein: CASSATLIAGAYNEQFF.

The V and J genes are TRBV4-1 and TRBJ1-5; 7 bases map to TRBD1. The J segment lost 11 bases and the V segment lost 1 base, leaving 8 bases of the junction unmatched. Germline V gives CDR1 MGHRA, CDR2 YSYEKL. The CDR3 loop spans 14 amino acids. CDR3 coding DNA: TGCGCCAGCAGCCAAGGAACAGGGGTAGGGACCCAGCATTTT. Its protein is CASSQGTGVGTQHF.

This clone was observed a single time. The V and J genes are TRBV7-6 and TRBJ1-1, with a weak D call TRBD1 (5 bases). This CDR3 contains 17 residues. The germline CDR1 and CDR2 sequences are SGHVS and FNYEAQ. The germline V and J ends were trimmed by 5 bases and 0 bases, with 19 bases remaining between them. The CDR3 nucleotides read TGTGCCAGCAGCCGAGCCCCGGCAGGGCACATGAACACTGAAGCTTTCTTT. Amino acids: CASSRAPAGHMNTEAFF.

The chain has TRBV2 and TRBJ1-5; a possible D gene is TRBD1 (5 bases). V lost 4 bases to trimming and J lost 7 bases, with 20 bases between them. The CDR3 covers 16 residues. CDR1 is SNHLY, CDR2 FYNNEI, per germline. CDR3 nucleotide sequence: TGTGCCAGCAGTGGGGGGGATAAATGGGGAGGGCAGCCCCAGCATTTT. It specifies CASSGGDKWGGQPQHF.

The chain recombines TRBV19 with TRBJ2-2, with TRBD1 as a possible D gene (5 bases). V lost 2 bases, J lost 4 bases, and 8 bases lay in between. There are 14 residues in the CDR3. In germline, CDR1 is LNHDA, CDR2 SQIVND (reference sequence). CDR3: CASSITRATGELFF. The DNA for the CDR3 is TGTGCCAGTAGTATAACCAGGGCCACCGGGGAGCTGTTTTTT.

CDR3 bases: TGCGCCAGCAGCCAAGGCGGAGCTCCCCTTGAAAAACTGTTTTTT. This encodes CASSQGGAPLEKLFF. The chain recombines TRBV4-3 with TRBJ1-4; D gene unclear. The CDR3 runs to 15 residues. Germline CDR1 reads LGHNA; CDR2 reads YSLEER. Trimming removed 1 base from V and 7 bases from J, with 13 bases in between.

This clone came up a few times. J is TRBJ2-2 and V is TRBV25-1; 8 bases fit TRBD1. This CDR3 is built from 17 residues. From germline, CDR1 is MGHDK and CDR2 SYGVNS. V lost 0 bases to trimming and J lost 3 bases; unmatched junction nucleotides: 6. In DNA form, the CDR3 reads TGTGCCAGCAGTGAATATGACAGGGGTCCGGACACCGGGGAGCTGTTTTTT. It specifies CASSEYDRGPDTGELFF.

This clone was seen more than once but under ten times. The V and J genes are TRBV5-1 and TRBJ1-2, with unresolved D. With 3 bases removed from V and 0 bases from J, the gap between germline ends came to 15 bases. CDR3 length: 16 residues. CDR1 and CDR2 (germline): SGHRS, YFSETQ. In DNA form, the CDR3 reads TGCGCCAGCAGCTACGGTCGTGGTTCCGCTAACTATGGCTACACCTTC. It encodes CASSYGRGSANYGYTF.

In its sample, this clone was seen a few times. J is TRBJ1-2 and V is TRBV6-6; 7 nucleotides align to TRBD1. CDR1 MNHNY and CDR2 SVGAGI come from the germline V gene (reference sequence). The CDR3 is made up of 16 amino acids. V lost 8 bases to trimming and J lost 4 bases; unmatched junction nucleotides: 16. The CDR3 nucleotides read TGTGCCAGCCTAAGAAGCGGACAGGAGATCTTCTATGGCTACACCTTC. This sequence encodes CASLRSGQEIFYGYTF.

The gene calls are TRBV4-1 and TRBJ2-3, with a tentative D call TRBD1 (6 bases). CDR1 and CDR2 (germline): MGHRA, YSYEKL. The V and J ends lost 0 bases and 7 bases respectively, with 23 bases between them. The length of the CDR3 is 18 residues. The CDR3: CASSQEGGLSGVAYTQYF. The DNA for the CDR3 is TGCGCCAGCAGCCAAGAAGGGGGTCTGTCCGGGGTGGCGTATACGCAGTATTTT.

The chain couples TRBV18 to TRBJ2-5; D is uncertain. Trimming left V 3 bases short and J 2 bases short, with 13 bases between. CDR3 length: 15 amino acids. Germline loops: CDR1 KGHSH, CDR2 LQKENI. CDR3 sequence: CASSPQPTRQETQYF. CDR3 in DNA: TGTGCCAGCTCACCGCAACCGACACGACAAGAGACCCAGTACTTC.

V and J are TRBV6-1 and TRBJ2-7; 9 bases align to TRBD1. This CDR3 comprises 16 residues. V was clipped by 4 bases and J by 2 bases; unmatched bases: 9. Germline V gene data show CDR1 as MNHNS and CDR2 as SASEGT. The chain's CDR3 is CASSGYSGTGTYEQYF. In DNA form, the CDR3 reads TGTGCCAGCAGTGGGTACTCCGGGACAGGGACCTACGAGCAGTACTTC.

The V and J genes are TRBV19 and TRBJ1-3; D may be TRBD1 (6 bases). The V and J ends lost 3 bases and 3 bases respectively, with 9 bases between them. Germline CDR1 LNHDA, CDR2 SQIVND (reference sequence). CDR3 length: 14 amino acids. The DNA of the CDR3 is TGTGCCAGTAGTATCGGGGGGCTTGGAAACACCATATATTTT. This gives the protein CASSIGGLGNTIYF. The whole variable domain, remainder taken from reference TRBV19 and TRBJ1-3, is DGGITQSPKYLFRKEGQNVTLSCEQNLNHDAMYWYRQDPGQGLRLIYYSQIVNDFQKGDIAEGYSVSREKKESFPLTVTSAQKNPTAFYLCASSIGGLGNTIYFGEGSWLTVV.

The chain recombines TRBV2 with TRBJ1-1, with D possibly TRBD1 on 6 matching bases. This CDR3 contains 13 residues. Germline V gene data show CDR1 as SNHLY and CDR2 as FYNNEI. Trimming stripped 7 bases from V and 5 bases from J, with 14 bases between. The CDR3 reads CASTGAWRTEAFF. The CDR3 DNA follows: TGTGCCAGCACAGGGGCCTGGAGAACTGAAGCTTTCTTT.

This clone has only a few counts. The chain is built from TRBV19 and TRBJ1-5; maybe TRBD1 (5 bases). Trimming cost V 1 base and J 3 bases, with 7 bases left between them. The CDR3 is 14 residues long. Germline V lookup: CDR1 LNHDA, CDR2 SQIVND (reference sequence). The CDR3 DNA follows: TGTGCCAGTAGTATAGGTGGGGCCAATCAGCCCCAGCATTTT. Its protein product is CASSIGGANQPQHF.

The chain couples TRBV19 to TRBJ1-2; 10 bases are a match to TRBD1. After removal of 5 bases from V and 4 bases from J, the junction contained 10 bases not matched to a gene. In germline, CDR1 is LNHDA, CDR2 SQIVND (reference sequence). This CDR3 has 16 residues. The CDR3, as DNA: TGTGCCAGTAGTCCAACGACAGGGGGCGATGTCTATGGCTACACCTTC. Amino acid sequence: CASSPTTGGDVYGYTF. Filled out from reference TRBV19 and TRBJ1-2, the complete variable domain reads DGGITQSPKYLFRKEGQNVTLSCEQNLNHDAMYWYRQDPGQGLRLIYYSQIVNDFQKGDIAEGYSVSREKKESFPLTVTSAQKNPTAFYLCASSPTTGGDVYGYTFGSGTRLTVV.